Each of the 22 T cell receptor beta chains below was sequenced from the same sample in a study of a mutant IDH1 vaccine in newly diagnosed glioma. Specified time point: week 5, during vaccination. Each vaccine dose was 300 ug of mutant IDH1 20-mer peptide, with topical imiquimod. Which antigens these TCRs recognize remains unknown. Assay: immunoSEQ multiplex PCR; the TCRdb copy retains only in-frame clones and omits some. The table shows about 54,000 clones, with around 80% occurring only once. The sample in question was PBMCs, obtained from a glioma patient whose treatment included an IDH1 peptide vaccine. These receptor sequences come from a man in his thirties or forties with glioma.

CDR3 region: CASSRAPGTSYEQYF. The CDR3 DNA sequence: TGTGCCAGTAGTAGGGCCCCCGGGACCAGCTACGAGCAGTACTTC. This chain connects TRBV19 to TRBJ2-7; D tentatively fits TRBD1 or TRBD2 (5 bases each). V shed 4 bases and J shed 3 bases, with 16 bases lying between them. The CDR3 contains 15 residues. The germline CDR1 and CDR2 sequences are LNHDA and SQIVND (reference sequence).

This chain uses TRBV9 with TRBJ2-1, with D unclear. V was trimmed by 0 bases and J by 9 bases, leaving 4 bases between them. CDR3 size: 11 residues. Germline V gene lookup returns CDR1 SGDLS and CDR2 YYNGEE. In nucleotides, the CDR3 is TGTGCCAGCAGCGTAGGGAGTGAGCAGTTCTTC. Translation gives CASSVGSEQFF.

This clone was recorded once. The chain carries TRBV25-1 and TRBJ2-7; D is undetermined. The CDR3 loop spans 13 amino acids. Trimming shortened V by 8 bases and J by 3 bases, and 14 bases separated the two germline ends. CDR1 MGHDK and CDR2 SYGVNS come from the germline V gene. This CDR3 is CASSEVNSYEQYF. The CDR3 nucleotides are TGTGCCAGCTCCGAGGTTAACAGCTACGAGCAGTACTTC.

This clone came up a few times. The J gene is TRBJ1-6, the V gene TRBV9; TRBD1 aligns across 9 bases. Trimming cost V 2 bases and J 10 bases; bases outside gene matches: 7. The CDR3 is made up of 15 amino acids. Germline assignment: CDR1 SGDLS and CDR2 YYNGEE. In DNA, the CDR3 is TGTGCCAGCAGCGTTCAACAGGGGGCACGCTCACCCCTCCACTTT. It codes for CASSVQQGARSPLHF.

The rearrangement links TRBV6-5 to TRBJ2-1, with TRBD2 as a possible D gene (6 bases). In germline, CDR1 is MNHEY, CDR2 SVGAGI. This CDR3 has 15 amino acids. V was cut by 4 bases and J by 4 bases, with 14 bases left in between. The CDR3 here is CASSSLGGSYNEQFF. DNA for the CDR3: TGTGCCAGCAGTTCCCTCGGGGGAAGTTACAATGAGCAGTTCTTC.

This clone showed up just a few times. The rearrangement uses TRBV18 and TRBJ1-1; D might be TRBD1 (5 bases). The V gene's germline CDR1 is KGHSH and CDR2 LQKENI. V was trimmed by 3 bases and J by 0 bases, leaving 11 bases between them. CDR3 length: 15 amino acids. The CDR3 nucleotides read TGTGCCAGCTCACCTTCCCAGGGCTTGAACACTGAAGCTTTCTTT. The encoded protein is CASSPSQGLNTEAFF.

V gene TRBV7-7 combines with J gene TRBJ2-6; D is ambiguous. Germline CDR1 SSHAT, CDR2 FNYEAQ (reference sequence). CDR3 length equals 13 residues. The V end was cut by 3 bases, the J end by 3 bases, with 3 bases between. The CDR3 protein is CASSFGGANVLTF. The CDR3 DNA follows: TGTGCCAGCAGCTTTGGTGGGGCCAACGTCCTGACTTTC.

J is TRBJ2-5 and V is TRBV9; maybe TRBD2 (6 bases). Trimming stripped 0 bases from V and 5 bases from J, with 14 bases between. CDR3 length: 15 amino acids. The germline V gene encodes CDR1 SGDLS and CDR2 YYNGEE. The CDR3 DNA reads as TGTGCCAGCAGCGTAGCCGCGGGGCTAGGCGAGACCCAGTACTTC. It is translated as CASSVAAGLGETQYF.

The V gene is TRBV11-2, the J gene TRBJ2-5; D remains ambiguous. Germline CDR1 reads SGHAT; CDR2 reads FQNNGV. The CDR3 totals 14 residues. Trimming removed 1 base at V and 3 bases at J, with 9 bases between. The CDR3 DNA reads TGTGCCAGCAGCTTAGTTGGAACCAAAGAGACCCAGTACTTC. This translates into CASSLVGTKETQYF.

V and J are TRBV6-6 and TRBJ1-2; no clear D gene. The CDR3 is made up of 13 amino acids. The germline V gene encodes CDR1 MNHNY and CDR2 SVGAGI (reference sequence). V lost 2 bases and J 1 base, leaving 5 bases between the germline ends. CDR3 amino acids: CASSYVSNYGYTF. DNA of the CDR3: TGTGCCAGCAGTTACGTCAGTAACTATGGCTACACCTTC.

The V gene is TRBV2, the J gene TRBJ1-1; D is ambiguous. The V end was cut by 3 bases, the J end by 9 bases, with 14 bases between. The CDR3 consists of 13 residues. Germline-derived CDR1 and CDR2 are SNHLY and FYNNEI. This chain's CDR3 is CASSDPAPSKAFF. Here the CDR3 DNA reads TGTGCCAGCAGTGATCCAGCACCCTCAAAAGCTTTCTTT.

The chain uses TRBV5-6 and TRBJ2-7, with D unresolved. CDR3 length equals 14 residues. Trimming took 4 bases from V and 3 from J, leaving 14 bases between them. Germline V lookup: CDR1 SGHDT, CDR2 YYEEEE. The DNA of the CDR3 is TGTGCCAGCAGCGTACGACTTTTGGGCTACGAGCAGTACTTC. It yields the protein CASSVRLLGYEQYF.

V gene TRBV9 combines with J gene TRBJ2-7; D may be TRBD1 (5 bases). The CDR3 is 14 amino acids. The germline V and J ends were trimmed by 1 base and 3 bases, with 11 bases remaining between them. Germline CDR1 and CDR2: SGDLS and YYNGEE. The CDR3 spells CASSVSGFGYEQYF. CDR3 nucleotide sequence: TGTGCCAGCAGCGTATCAGGGTTTGGCTACGAGCAGTACTTC.

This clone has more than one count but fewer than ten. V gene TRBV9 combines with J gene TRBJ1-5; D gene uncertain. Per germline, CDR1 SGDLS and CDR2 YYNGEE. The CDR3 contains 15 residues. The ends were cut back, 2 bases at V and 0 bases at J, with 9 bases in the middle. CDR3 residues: CASSVGGISNQPQHF. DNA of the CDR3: TGTGCCAGCAGCGTGGGAGGGATTAGCAATCAGCCCCAGCATTTT.

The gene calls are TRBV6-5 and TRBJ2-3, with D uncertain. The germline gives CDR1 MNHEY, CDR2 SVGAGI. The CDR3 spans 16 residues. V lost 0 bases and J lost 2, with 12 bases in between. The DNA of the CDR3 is TGTGCCAGCAGTTACTCCTCAGTAGTACTCACAGATACGCAGTATTTT. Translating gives CASSYSSVVLTDTQYF.

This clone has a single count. The CDR3 DNA sequence: TGTGCCAGCAGCTTAGATGCAGCGGGGTATAGTGAGCAGTTCTTC. Translation: CASSLDAAGYSEQFF. This chain uses TRBV11-2 with TRBJ2-1; 7 bases map to TRBD2. From germline, CDR1 is SGHAT and CDR2 FQNNGV. V shed 0 bases and J 9 bases; nucleotides not matched to a gene: 8. The CDR3 extends over 15 amino acids.

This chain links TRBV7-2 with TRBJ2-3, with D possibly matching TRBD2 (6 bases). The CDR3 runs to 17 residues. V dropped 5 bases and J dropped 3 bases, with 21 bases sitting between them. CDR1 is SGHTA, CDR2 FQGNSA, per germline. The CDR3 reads CASSPPGWLARTDTQYF. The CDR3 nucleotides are TGTGCCAGCAGCCCCCCGGGTTGGCTAGCGCGAACAGATACGCAGTATTTT.

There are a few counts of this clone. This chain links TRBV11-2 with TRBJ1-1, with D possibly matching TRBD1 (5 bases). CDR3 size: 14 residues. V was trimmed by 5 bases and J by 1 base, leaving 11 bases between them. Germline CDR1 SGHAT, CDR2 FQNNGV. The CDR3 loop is CASSQGLWNTEAFF. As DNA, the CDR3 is TGTGCCAGCAGCCAGGGATTGTGGAACACTGAAGCTTTCTTT. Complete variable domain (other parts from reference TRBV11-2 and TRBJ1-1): EAGVAQSPRYKIIEKRQSVAFWCNPISGHATLYWYQQILGQGPKLLIQFQNNGVVDDSQLPKDRFSAERLKGVDSTLKIQPAKLEDSAVYLCASSQGLWNTEAFFGQGTRLTVV.

This CDR3 is CASSLVGGNTIYF. The CDR3 DNA follows: TGTGCCAGCAGCTTGGTGGGTGGAAACACCATATATTTT. The chain combines TRBV5-6 with TRBJ1-3; D is unclear. CDR3 length: 13 residues. Germline V lookup: CDR1 SGHDT, CDR2 YYEEEE. The V gene lost 0 bases and the J gene lost 3 bases, with 4 bases spanning the gap.

CDR3 sequence (DNA): TGCGCCAGCAGCCATCTTTCGGGAACGAACACCGGGGAGCTGTTTTTT. This translates into CASSHLSGTNTGELFF. This chain joins TRBV4-1 and TRBJ2-2, with D tentatively TRBD2 (5 bases). Trimming cost V 3 bases and J 0 bases, with 11 bases left between them. This CDR3 region has 16 residues. Germline V gene data show CDR1 as MGHRA and CDR2 as YSYEKL.

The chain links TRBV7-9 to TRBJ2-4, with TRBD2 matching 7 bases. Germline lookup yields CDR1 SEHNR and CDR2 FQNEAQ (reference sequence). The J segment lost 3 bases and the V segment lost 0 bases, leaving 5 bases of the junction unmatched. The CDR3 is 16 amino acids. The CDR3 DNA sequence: TGTGCCAGCAGCTTAGCTGCAGGGAGGGACAAAAACATTCAGTACTTC. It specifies CASSLAAGRDKNIQYF.

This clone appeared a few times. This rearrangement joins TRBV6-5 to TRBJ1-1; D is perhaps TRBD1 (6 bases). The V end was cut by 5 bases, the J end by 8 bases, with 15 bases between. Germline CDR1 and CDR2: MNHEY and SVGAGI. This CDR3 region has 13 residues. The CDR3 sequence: CASSRTQGREAFF. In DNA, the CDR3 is TGTGCCAGCAGTCGTACCCAGGGGAGGGAAGCTTTCTTT.